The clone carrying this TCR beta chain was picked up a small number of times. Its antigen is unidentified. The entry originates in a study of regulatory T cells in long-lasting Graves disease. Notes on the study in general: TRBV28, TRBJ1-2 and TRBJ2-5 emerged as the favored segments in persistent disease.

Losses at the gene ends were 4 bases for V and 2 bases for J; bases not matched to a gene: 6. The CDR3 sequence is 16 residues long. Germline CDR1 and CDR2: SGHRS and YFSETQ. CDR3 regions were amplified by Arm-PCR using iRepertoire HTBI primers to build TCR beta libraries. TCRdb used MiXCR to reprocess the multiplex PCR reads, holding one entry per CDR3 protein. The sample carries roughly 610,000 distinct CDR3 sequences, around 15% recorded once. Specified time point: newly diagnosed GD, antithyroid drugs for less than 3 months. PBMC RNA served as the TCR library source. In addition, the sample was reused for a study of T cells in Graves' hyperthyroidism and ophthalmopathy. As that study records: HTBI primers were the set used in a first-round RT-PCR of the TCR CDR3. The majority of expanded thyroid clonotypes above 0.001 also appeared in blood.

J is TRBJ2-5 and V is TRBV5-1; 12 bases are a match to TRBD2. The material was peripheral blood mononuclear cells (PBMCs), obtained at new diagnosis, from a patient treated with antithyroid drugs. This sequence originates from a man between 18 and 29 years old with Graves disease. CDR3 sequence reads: CASSEGLAGLQETQYF. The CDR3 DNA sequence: TGCGCCAGCAGCGAAGGACTAGCGGGACTACAAGAGACCCAGTACTTC.